This TCR beta chain was documented in a study of shared clonotypes between healthy human individuals. For the study at large: The donor group consisted of two women and a few men, aged 18 to 49.

This CDR3 is 12 amino acids long. V was trimmed by 3 bases and J by 6 bases, leaving 6 bases between them. Per germline, CDR1 SNHLY and CDR2 FYNNEI. As handled by the study authors: Junction-only sequences without quality scores came from ImmunoSEQ, so filtering differed. Some clones are missing from TCRdb's copy, which holds only in-frame ones; the method was immunoSEQ multiplex PCR. That table supplies the V and J calls and clone size; D and trimming were determined from the DNA. The table lists about 1 million clones, 70% to 80% of them singletons. This receptor was obtained from a young man in good health. Sequenced material: memory CD4+ T cells sorted from blood. The subset denotes: CD45RA-negative fraction. The chain links TRBV2 to TRBJ1-5; D is unclear. The CDR3 protein is CASSDTGQPQHF. As DNA, the CDR3 is TGTGCCAGCAGTGATACGGGTCAGCCCCAGCATTTT. The complete variable domain, with remaining parts taken from reference TRBV2 and TRBJ1-5, reads EPEVTQTPSHQVTQMGQEVILRCVPISNHLYFYWYRQILGQKVEFLVSFYNNEISEKSEIFDDQFSVERPDGSNFTLKIRSTKLEDSAMYFCASSDTGQPQHFGDGTRLSIL.